The present TCR beta chain was sequenced within a study of CD8 T cells in ankylosing spondylitis. Germline assignment: CDR1 DFQATT and CDR2 SNEGSKA (reference sequence). The CDR3 loop spans 14 amino acids. V lost 6 bases and J lost 5, with 16 bases in between. TCRdb re-called the 5' RACE reads through MiXCR, storing one row per CDR3 protein. The sample consists of 100,000 to 150,000 distinct CDR3 sequences, around 7% of them appearing once. This clonotype was detected ten times or more. The sequencing sample was made of blood, either unsorted or a sorted T cell fraction (not recorded which). J is TRBJ2-2 and V is TRBV20-1, with D perhaps matching TRBD2 (5 bases). The receptor was isolated from a male donor with ankylosing spondylitis or in good health (not recorded which). CDR3 coding DNA: TGCAGTGCCCCAGCGGCGTGGGGAACCGGGGAGCTGTTTTTT. Translation gives CSAPAAWGTGELFF.